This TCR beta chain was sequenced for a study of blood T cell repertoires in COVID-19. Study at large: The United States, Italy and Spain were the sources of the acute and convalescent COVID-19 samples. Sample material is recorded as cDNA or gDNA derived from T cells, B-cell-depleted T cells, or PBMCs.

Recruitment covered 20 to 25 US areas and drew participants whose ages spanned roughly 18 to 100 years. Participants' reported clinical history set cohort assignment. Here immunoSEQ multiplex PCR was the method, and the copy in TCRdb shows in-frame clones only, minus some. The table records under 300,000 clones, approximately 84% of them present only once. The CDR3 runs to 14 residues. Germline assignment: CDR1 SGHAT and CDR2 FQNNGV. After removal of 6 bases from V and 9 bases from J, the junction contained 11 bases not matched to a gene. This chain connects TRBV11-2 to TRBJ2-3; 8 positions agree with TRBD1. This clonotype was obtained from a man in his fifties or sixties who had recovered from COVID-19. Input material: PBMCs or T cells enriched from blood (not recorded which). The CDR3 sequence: CASSGQGPSVTQYF. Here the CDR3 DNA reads TGTGCCAGCAGTGGACAGGGCCCTAGCGTAACGCAGTATTTT.